This TCR beta chain was identified in a study of radiotherapy plus CTLA-4 blockade in lung cancer. Study-wide background: Disease control was present in more than 25% of patients, and objective responses in approximately 19%.

The repertoire was sequenced with immunoSEQ multiplex PCR; TCRdb's copy has only in-frame clones and lacks some. The sample includes 83,000 or so clones, 75% to 90% of them seen just once. Study-level points and caveats: Together with interferon-beta, which increased in serum after radiation, early dynamic changes in blood T cell clones were reportedly the best predictors of response. In blood, after radiotherapy plus ipilimumab, tumor-derived TCR clones expanded.

The CDR3 sequence is 14 residues long. Germline assignment: CDR1 MDHEN and CDR2 SYDVKM. J lost 5 bases, V lost 6 bases, and 3 bases had no gene match. Treatment of patients with chemo-refractory metastatic non-small-cell lung cancer consisted of focal radiation plus CTLA-4 blockade with ipilimumab. Comment on this clone: The antigen is unknown.

The origin of this receptor is a human donor with non-small cell lung cancer who had stable disease on radiotherapy plus ipilimumab. The chain combines TRBV28 with TRBJ2-7, with 14 bases that match TRBD2. Source: peripheral blood, taken from a patient treated with radiotherapy plus ipilimumab. The CDR3 sequence is CASRGLAGVHEQYF. The CDR3 nucleotides read TGTGCCAGCAGGGGACTAGCGGGAGTCCACGAGCAGTACTTC.